This T cell receptor (beta chain) is from a study of blood T cell repertoires in COVID-19. V lost 10 bases, J lost 7 bases, and 9 bases stayed unmatched. The CDR3 totals 13 residues. The germline V gene has CDR1 MDHEN and CDR2 SYDVKM. Repertoires were generated with immunoSEQ multiplex PCR, while TCRdb's copy carries only in-frame clones and drops some. Of 390,000 or so clones in the sample, over 75% were seen once. The genes are TRBV28 and TRBJ1-4; 7 bases match TRBD1. Sample: PBMCs or T cells enriched from blood (not recorded which). This TCR was recovered from a man in his late teens or twenties who had recovered from COVID-19. The CDR3 bases are TGTGCCATCCTTGGGGACAGAGGTGAAAAACTGTTTTTT. Translating it yields CAILGDRGEKLFF.